This paragraph reports one T cell receptor (beta chain). What it binds is unknown. The data belong to a study of OX40 agonist ivuxolimab in advanced cancers. For the study at large: Patients received ivuxolimab, an agonistic anti-OX40 (CD134) antibody. Head and neck, renal cell, melanoma or hepatocellular carcinoma were the cancers that dose-escalation patients had. General observations from the study: Expanded clones belonging to CD8+ T cells outnumbered, on average, those of CD4+. CD4+ and CD8+ blood T cells expanded clonally by week 6 at 0.1 to 3.0 mg/kg.

CDR3 size: 15 residues. The V and J ends lost 3 bases and 6 bases respectively, with 14 bases between them. In germline, CDR1 is LNHNV, CDR2 YYDKDF (reference sequence). Sequencing used immunoSEQ multiplex PCR; TCRdb keeps in-frame clones, though not all of them. This repertoire shows about 83,000 clones, roughly 80% found once; its top ten account for around 7.8%. The source is an adult with an advanced solid tumor such as melanoma, head and neck, liver or kidney cancer. Sequencing used CD4+ or CD8+ T cells sorted from blood, obtained in a trial of the OX40 agonist ivuxolimab. The chain recombines TRBV15 with TRBJ2-2; D is possibly TRBD1 (6 bases). The CDR3 region has the DNA TGTGCCACCAGCAGTGCAGGGGAGTTGCCCGGGGAGCTGTTTTTT. This encodes CATSSAGELPGELFF.